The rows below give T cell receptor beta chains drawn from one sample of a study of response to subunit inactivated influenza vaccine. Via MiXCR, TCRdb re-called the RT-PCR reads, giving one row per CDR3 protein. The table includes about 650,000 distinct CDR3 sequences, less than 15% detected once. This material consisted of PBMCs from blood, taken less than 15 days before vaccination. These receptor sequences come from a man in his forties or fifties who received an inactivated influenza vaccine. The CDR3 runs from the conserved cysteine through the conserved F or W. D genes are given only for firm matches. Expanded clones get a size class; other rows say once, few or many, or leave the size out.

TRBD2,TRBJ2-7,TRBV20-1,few,TGCAGTGCTAGGCCTCCGGGACTAGCGGCACCGGAGCAGTACTTC,CSARPPGLAAPEQYF
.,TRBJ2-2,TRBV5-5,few,TGTGCCAGCACCTTGTCGTGGGGGAACACCGGGGAGCTGTTTTTT,CASTLSWGNTGELFF
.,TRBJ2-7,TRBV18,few,TGTGCCAGCTCACCAGGACAATTGGAAATCTCATACGAGCAGTACTTC,CASSPGQLEISYEQYF
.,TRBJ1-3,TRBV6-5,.,TGTGCCAGCAGCGGGGATGGAAACACCATATATTTT,CASSGDGNTIYF
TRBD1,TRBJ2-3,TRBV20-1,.,TGCAGTGCAATCTCCGGACAGGGGGGGACAGATACGCAGTATTTT,CSAISGQGGTDTQYF
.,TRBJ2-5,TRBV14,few,TGTGCCAGCAGCCACAACCGGGAACCCGAGGAGACCCAGTACTTC,CASSHNREPEETQYF
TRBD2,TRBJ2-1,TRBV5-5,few,TGTGCCAGCAGCTTCTCGACTAGCGGGGCTGAGCAGTTCTTC,CASSFSTSGAEQFF
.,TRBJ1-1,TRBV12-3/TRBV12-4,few,TGTGCCAGCAGTTTCAGGGGACGGACTGAAGCTTTCTTT,CASSFRGRTEAFF
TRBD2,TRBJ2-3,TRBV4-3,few,TGCGCCAGCAGCCAAGATCGGGAGGGCGGGCGCACAGATACGCAGTATTTT,CASSQDREGGRTDTQYF
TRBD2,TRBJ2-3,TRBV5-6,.,TGTGCCAGCAGTCGGGGAGGGTCCCCCACAGATACGCAGTATTTT,CASSRGGSPTDTQYF
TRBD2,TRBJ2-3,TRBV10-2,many,TGCGCCAGCAGTGAGCCCAGCGGGGGGGCAGATACGCAGTATTTT,CASSEPSGGADTQYF